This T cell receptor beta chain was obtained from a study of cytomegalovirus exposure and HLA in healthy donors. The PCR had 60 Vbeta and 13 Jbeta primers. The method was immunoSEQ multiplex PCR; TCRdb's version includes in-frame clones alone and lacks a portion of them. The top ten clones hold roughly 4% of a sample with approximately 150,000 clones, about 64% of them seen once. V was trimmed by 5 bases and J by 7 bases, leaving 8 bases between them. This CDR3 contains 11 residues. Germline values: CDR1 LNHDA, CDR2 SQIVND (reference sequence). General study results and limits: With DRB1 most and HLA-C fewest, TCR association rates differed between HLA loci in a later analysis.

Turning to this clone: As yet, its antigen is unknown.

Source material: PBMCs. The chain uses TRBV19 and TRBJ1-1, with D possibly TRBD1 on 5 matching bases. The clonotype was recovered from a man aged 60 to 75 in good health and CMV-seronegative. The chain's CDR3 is CASSEQVEAFF. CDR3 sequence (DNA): TGTGCCAGTAGTGAACAGGTTGAAGCTTTCTTT.